A single sample gave rise to the 6 T cell receptor beta chains below, sequenced in a study of blood T cell repertoires in COVID-19. Sequenced by immunoSEQ multiplex PCR; TCRdb stores in-frame clones only, minus some. The sample comprises around 84,000 clones, around 85% of which are singletons, and over 15% rests with the top ten. Material for sequencing was peripheral blood. Every receptor here comes from a man at least 80 years old with active or convalescent COVID-19.

This chain links TRBV11-2 with TRBJ1-2, with TRBD1 as a possible D gene (6 bases). CDR1 is SGHAT and CDR2 is FQNNGV in the germline V gene. Trimming left V 5 bases short and J 4 bases short, with 11 bases between. The CDR3 loop spans 13 amino acids. DNA of the CDR3: TGTGCCAGCAGCCCCGGACAGACCTATGGCTACACCTTC. Amino acid sequence: CASSPGQTYGYTF.

This chain connects TRBV7-8 to TRBJ1-1; D is uncertain. V shed 4 bases and J shed 1 base, with 16 bases lying between them. The CDR3 is 16 amino acids. Germline lookup yields CDR1 SGHVS and CDR2 FQNEAQ. CDR3 amino acids: CASSSQHRAQNTEAFF. For the CDR3, the DNA is TGTGCCAGCAGCTCCCAACACAGAGCCCAGAACACTGAAGCTTTCTTT.

The J gene is TRBJ2-4, the V gene TRBV10-3; D remains unclear. The CDR3 is 15 residues long. Trimming pared 0 bases from V and 2 bases from J, leaving 8 bases between. Per the germline V gene, CDR1 is ENHRY and CDR2 is SYGVKD. The CDR3 DNA reads as TGTGCCATCAGTGAGTCGGGCGACCCCAAAAACATTCAGTACTTC. Its translation is CAISESGDPKNIQYF.

This clone was counted a few times. The chain has TRBV7-2 and TRBJ1-4; possible D gene TRBD1, 6 bases. Trimming cost V 5 bases and J 7 bases, with 14 bases left between them. Germline values: CDR1 SGHTA, CDR2 FQGNSA. The CDR3 loop spans 14 amino acids. CDR3 DNA: TGTGCCAGCAGCAGGGGGGGTTACGGTGAAAAACTGTTTTTT. Translating it yields CASSRGGYGEKLFF.

This chain connects TRBV6-5 to TRBJ2-4; TRBD1 agrees at 7 bases. V dropped 8 bases and J dropped 9; count of bases not matched to a gene: 7. This CDR3 comprises 12 residues. CDR1 and CDR2 (germline): MNHEY, SVGAGI. This CDR3 is CASSTTGSIQYF. The CDR3 DNA follows: TGTGCCAGCTCCACGACAGGGAGCATTCAGTACTTC.

The V gene is TRBV11-2, the J gene TRBJ1-1; unclear D gene. Trimming removed 5 bases at V and 4 bases at J, with 14 bases between. From germline, CDR1 is SGHAT and CDR2 FQNNGV. This CDR3 spans 14 amino acids. In DNA form, the CDR3 reads TGTGCCAGCAGCCAAATCCGGGGTGGCACTGAAGCTTTCTTT. Translating gives CASSQIRGGTEAFF.